These 21 T cell receptor beta chains came from one sample sequenced in a study of CD8+ T cells in alopecia areata. The treatment here: oral pan-JAK inhibitor, 5-10 mg twice daily. It was cDNA, reverse transcribed from extracted RNA, that served as the sequencing template. Profiled with immunoSEQ multiplex PCR; TCRdb holds only in-frame clones, not every one. The sample consists of roughly 190,000 clones, 45% to 75% of them appearing once. The sample was CD4+ T cells sorted from blood, taken at week 4, from a patient treated with tofacitinib. Receptors originate from a human donor with alopecia areata.

The rearrangement joins TRBV7-2 to TRBJ1-5, with D perhaps matching TRBD1 (6 bases). The CDR3 is 13 residues long. The V end lost 5 bases, the J end lost 7 bases, and 12 bases lay between the germline ends. The V gene's germline CDR1 is SGHTA and CDR2 FQGNSA. The CDR3, as DNA: TGTGCCAGCAGCCCCGGGGGCGACCAGCCCCAGCATTTT. Protein sequence: CASSPGGDQPQHF. Using reference TRBV7-2 and TRBJ1-5 for the parts outside the CDR3, the full variable domain is GAGVSQSPSNKVTEKGKDVELRCDPISGHTALYWYRQSLGQGLEFLIYFQGNSAPDKSGLPSDRFSAERTGGSVSTLTIQRTQQEDSAVYLCASSPGGDQPQHFGDGTRLSIL.

The chain uses TRBV7-9 and TRBJ2-6, with D maybe TRBD2 (5 bases). Germline V gene sequence: CDR1 SEHNR, CDR2 FQNEAQ (reference sequence). This CDR3 has 18 residues. Trimming cost V 5 bases and J 4 bases, with 21 bases left between them. CDR3 amino acids: CASSPHAGVSGGANVLTF. CDR3 bases: TGTGCCAGCAGCCCCCATGCCGGGGTATCGGGAGGGGCCAACGTCCTGACTTTC.

This chain links TRBV30 with TRBJ1-1; D gene ambiguous. The germline CDR1 and CDR2 sequences are GTSNPN and SVGIG (reference sequence). The CDR3 sequence is 14 residues long. V was trimmed by 3 bases and J by 1 base, leaving 12 bases between them. The CDR3 DNA is TGTGCCTGGAGGGGAGGAAGACAGAACACTGAAGCTTTCTTT. It encodes CAWRGGRQNTEAFF.

The chain recombines TRBV29-1 with TRBJ1-1; 9 nucleotides match TRBD1. V shed 6 bases, J shed 4 bases, and the junction held 18 bases outside the gene matches. Germline CDR1 is SQVTM and CDR2 is ANQGSEA. The CDR3 consists of 17 residues. The CDR3 nucleotides are TGCAGCGTCGCCCGACAGGGGGGATGGGGAAGAGTCACTGAAGCTTTCTTT. Its protein is CSVARQGGWGRVTEAFF.

This clone was detected only a few times. The genes are TRBV19 and TRBJ2-3; no firm D call. V was trimmed by 3 bases and J by 2 bases, leaving 15 bases between them. This CDR3 has 16 amino acids. In germline, CDR1 is LNHDA, CDR2 SQIVND (reference sequence). The CDR3 DNA is TGTGCCAGTAGTATGCCTCTCGGTCAGGCCACAGATACGCAGTATTTT. Its protein product is CASSMPLGQATDTQYF.

A few counts support this clone. This rearrangement joins TRBV9 to TRBJ1-5; D call uncertain. The CDR3 is 13 amino acids. Germline V gives CDR1 SGDLS, CDR2 YYNGEE. V shed 0 bases and J shed 6 bases, with 7 bases lying between them. CDR3 protein: CASSVGGGQPQHF. As DNA, the CDR3 is TGTGCCAGCAGCGTAGGTGGAGGTCAGCCCCAGCATTTT.

In its sample, this clone was seen a few times. The chain is built from TRBV6-5 and TRBJ2-7, with D possibly called TRBD1 or TRBD2 (5 bases each). The CDR3 runs to 13 residues. The V gene lost 0 bases and the J gene lost 6 bases, with 9 bases spanning the gap. Germline CDR1 MNHEY, CDR2 SVGAGI. The CDR3 coding sequence is TGTGCCAGCAGTTACTCGTCGGGGCGCGAGCAGTACTTC. Translating it yields CASSYSSGREQYF.

This clone has a single count. The rearrangement uses TRBV2 and TRBJ2-5; D is possibly TRBD2 (5 bases). Per germline, CDR1 SNHLY and CDR2 FYNNEI. The germline V and J ends were trimmed by 7 bases and 2 bases, with 11 bases remaining between them. This CDR3 has 13 residues. The CDR3 region has the DNA TGTGCCAGCATGGGCGGGCGACAAGAGACCCAGTACTTC. Protein: CASMGGRQETQYF.

The gene calls are TRBV30 and TRBJ1-1; D ambiguous. V was trimmed by 3 bases and J by 2 bases, leaving 10 bases between them. The germline V gene has CDR1 GTSNPN and CDR2 SVGIG (reference sequence). The CDR3 spans 13 residues. The CDR3 protein is CAWRVHTNTEAFF. The CDR3 coding sequence is TGTGCCTGGAGGGTGCACACAAACACTGAAGCTTTCTTT. Looking up the rest from reference TRBV30 and TRBJ1-1 gives the full variable domain: SQTIHQWPATLVQPVGSPLSLECTVEGTSNPNLYWYRQAAGRGLQLLFYSVGIGQISSEVPQNLSASRPQDRQFILSSKKLLLSDSGFYLCAWRVHTNTEAFFGQGTRLTVV.

The rearrangement uses TRBV7-8 and TRBJ2-3, with TRBD1 identical over 8 bases. The CDR3 contains 16 residues. Germline V lookup: CDR1 SGHVS, CDR2 FQNEAQ. The ends lost 9 bases at V and 0 bases at J; junction bases unmatched: 11. CDR3 DNA sequence: TGTGCCAGGTCGGTTGAGGGACAGGAGAGCACAGATACGCAGTATTTT. It yields the protein CARSVEGQESTDTQYF.

This clone was found a few times. CDR3 in amino acids: CARGQSNSPLHF. The DNA for the CDR3 is TGTGCCCGAGGACAAAGTAATTCACCCCTCCACTTT. The V gene is TRBV30, the J gene TRBJ1-6; TRBD1 is a possible D gene (5 bases). This CDR3 has 12 amino acids. Trimming left V 8 bases short and J 6 bases short, with 11 bases between. Germline lookup yields CDR1 GTSNPN and CDR2 SVGIG (reference sequence). The complete variable domain, with remaining parts taken from reference TRBV30 and TRBJ1-6, reads SQTIHQWPATLVQPVGSPLSLECTVEGTSNPNLYWYRQAAGRGLQLLFYSVGIGQISSEVPQNLSASRPQDRQFILSSKKLLLSDSGFYLCARGQSNSPLHFGNGTRLTVT.

A single count supports this clone. The rearrangement uses TRBV10-3 and TRBJ2-5; 7 nucleotides line up with TRBD2. Trimming at V came to 10 bases and at J to 2 bases, leaving 7 bases not matched to a gene. This CDR3 has 13 residues. Germline values: CDR1 ENHRY, CDR2 SYGVKD. The CDR3 loop reads CASGGGGQETQYF. Written as DNA, the CDR3 is TGTGCCAGCGGAGGCGGGGGACAAGAGACCCAGTACTTC.

There are a few counts of this clone. The J gene is TRBJ2-5, the V gene TRBV29-1; 8 bases map to TRBD2. Unmatched junction bases numbered 13, after V lost 4 bases and J lost 6 bases. This CDR3 has 15 amino acids. Looked up from germline, CDR1 is SQVTM and CDR2 is ANQGSEA. This CDR3 reads CSVAFGGGSIKTQYF. CDR3 bases: TGCAGCGTTGCGTTCGGCGGGGGGAGCATCAAGACCCAGTACTTC.

CDR3 loop: CASSLDSEQYF. CDR3 bases: TGTGCCAGCAGCTTGGACAGCGAGCAGTACTTC. V gene TRBV6-6 combines with J gene TRBJ2-7; TRBD1 might be the D (6 bases). This CDR3 comprises 11 residues. CDR1 is MNHNY and CDR2 is SVGAGI in the germline V gene (reference sequence). Trimming cost V 6 bases and J 6 bases, with 9 bases left between them.

The V call is TRBV11-3, the J call TRBJ1-2; tentative D call: TRBD1 (6 bases). The CDR3 covers 17 residues. The germline gives CDR1 SGHNT, CDR2 YENEEA. Trimming shortened V by 6 bases and J by 3 bases, and 23 bases separated the two germline ends. The CDR3 DNA reads TGTGCCAGCAGTCCGTGGGGGCCGTCTCCTTGGGACTATGGCTACACCTTC. Translation gives CASSPWGPSPWDYGYTF.

This clone has only a few counts. The chain is built from TRBV4-2 and TRBJ1-6; D is unresolved. The V end lost 1 base, the J end lost 4 bases, and 14 bases lay between the germline ends. The length of the CDR3 is 17 residues. Germline V lookup: CDR1 LGHNA, CDR2 YNFKEQ. The CDR3 DNA is TGTGCCAGCAGCCAAGGGGTTCAGAGAGCATATAATTCACCCCTCCACTTT. Translation gives CASSQGVQRAYNSPLHF.

The rearrangement joins TRBV29-1 to TRBJ2-6; D remains ambiguous. The CDR3 has 13 amino acids. Germline CDR1 is SQVTM and CDR2 is ANQGSEA. Trimming took 7 bases from V and 1 from J, leaving 8 bases between them. The CDR3 DNA reads TGCAGCGGGATACTTTCTGGGGCCAACGTCCTGACTTTC. This sequence encodes CSGILSGANVLTF.

A single count supports this clone. The gene calls are TRBV5-1 and TRBJ2-3; D unclear. CDR3 length: 12 amino acids. Germline-derived CDR1 and CDR2 are SGHRS and YFSETQ. V was clipped by 4 bases and J by 7 bases, with 10 bases between them. The CDR3 region is CASSMEQNTQYF. CDR3 DNA: TGCGCCAGCAGCATGGAACAGAATACGCAGTATTTT.

This clone came up a few times. The CDR3 nucleotides are TGCAGCGTTGCAGGGTGGGTACAGGACCACCAAGAGACCCAGTACTTC. It is translated as CSVAGWVQDHQETQYF. The V and J genes are TRBV29-1 and TRBJ2-7, with a possible D match to TRBD1 (5 bases). The J call may be wrong; the DNA end is better matched by TRBJ2-5. Germline CDR1 is SQVTM and CDR2 is ANQGSEA. This CDR3 spans 16 amino acids.

The chain joins TRBV30 to TRBJ1-1; 8 nucleotides line up with TRBD1. J gave up 4 bases and V 3 bases, and 13 bases lay outside the gene matches. The CDR3 spans 16 residues. The germline CDR1 and CDR2 sequences are GTSNPN and SVGIG (reference sequence). The CDR3 loop is CAWSPRTGGVGTEAFF. The CDR3 coding sequence is TGTGCCTGGAGCCCCCGAACAGGGGGGGTAGGCACTGAAGCTTTCTTT.

The rearrangement links TRBV7-2 to TRBJ2-4; tentatively, D is TRBD1 (6 bases). In germline, CDR1 is SGHTA, CDR2 FQGNSA. V lost 0 bases and J lost 8, with 14 bases in between. The CDR3 extends over 15 amino acids. CDR3 DNA sequence: TGTGCCAGCAGCTTAGCGGGCAGGGGAGTAGACATTCAGTACTTC. Encoded protein: CASSLAGRGVDIQYF. The entire variable domain, with the rest obtained from reference TRBV7-2 and TRBJ2-4, is as follows: GAGVSQSPSNKVTEKGKDVELRCDPISGHTALYWYRQSLGQGLEFLIYFQGNSAPDKSGLPSDRFSAERTGGSVSTLTIQRTQQEDSAVYLCASSLAGRGVDIQYFGAGTRLSVL.